This T cell receptor (beta chain) appears in the sequencing data of a study of blood T cells in healthy people across ages. Through a sample-barcoded 5' primer and a J-beta primer mix, a second PCR was run for roughly 6 to 12 cycles. TCRdb reprocessed the 5' RACE reads with MiXCR, giving one entry per CDR3 protein. Seen here are over 1,300,000 distinct CDR3 sequences, 45% to 70% observed once, and the top ten hold roughly 7%. This clonotype has a handful of counts. The CDR3 totals 15 residues. Germline V lookup: CDR1 MDHEN, CDR2 SYDVKM. Between the trimmed V and J ends, which lost 6 bases and 1 base, there was a span of 13 bases.

Sequenced: blood. This TCR came from a man younger than 35 in good health. The V gene is TRBV28, the J gene TRBJ2-4; the D gene could be TRBD1 or TRBD2 (6 bases each). CDR3 sequence: CASSLPGAAKNIQYF. CDR3 DNA: TGTGCCAGCAGCCTACCGGGGGCGGCCAAAAACATTCAGTACTTC.